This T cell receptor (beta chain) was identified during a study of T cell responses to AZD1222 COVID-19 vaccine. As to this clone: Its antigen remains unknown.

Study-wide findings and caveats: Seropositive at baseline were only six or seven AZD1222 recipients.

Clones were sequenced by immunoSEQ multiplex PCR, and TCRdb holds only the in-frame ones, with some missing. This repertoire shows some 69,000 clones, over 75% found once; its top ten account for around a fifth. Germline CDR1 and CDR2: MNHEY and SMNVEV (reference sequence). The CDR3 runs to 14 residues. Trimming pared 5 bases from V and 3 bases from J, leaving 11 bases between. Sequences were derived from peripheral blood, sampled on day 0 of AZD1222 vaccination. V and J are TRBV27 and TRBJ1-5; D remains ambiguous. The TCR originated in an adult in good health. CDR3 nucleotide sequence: TGTGCCAGCAGTCCGCTTGGAGCCAATCAGCCCCAGCATTTT. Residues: CASSPLGANQPQHF.